A few counts support the clone carrying this T cell receptor beta chain. Antigen specificity is unknown. This sample was included in a study of blood T cells in healthy people across ages. General observations from the study: Diversity of TCR beta per million T cells declined in a roughly linear way with age. The long-lived group displayed more naive CD4+ cells, plus higher diversity, than the aged donors did.

The use of a sample-barcoded 5' primer and a J-beta primer mix characterized a second PCR of roughly 6 to 11 cycles. TCRdb analysed the 5' RACE reads with MiXCR anew, one entry per CDR3 protein. The data contain 850,000 to 1,300,000 distinct CDR3 sequences, more than 40% of them seen just once; the ten biggest clones take up 18%. Every donor gave 8.5 to 10 milliliters of peripheral blood. Samples each had at least 5 micrograms of total RNA extracted. Germline V CDR1 and CDR2: DFQATT, SNEGSKA (reference sequence). V was clipped by 1 base and J by 5 bases; unmatched bases: 10. The CDR3 totals 15 residues.

Sequencing input: blood. V is TRBV20-1 and J is TRBJ2-5; 7 bases match TRBD1. The clonotype originates from a woman aged 55-70 years in good health. Written as DNA, the CDR3 is TGCAGTGCTAGAGGGGGCCTTGCACAGGGGGAGACCCAGTACTTC. This codes for CSARGGLAQGETQYF.